Listed here are 27 T cell receptor beta chains from one sample, sequenced in a study of identical twins. Each CDR3 protein gets one entry after TCRdb re-called the 5' RACE reads with MiXCR. Of a few hundred thousand distinct CDR3 sequences in the sample, around a tenth are singletons; the top ten hold 2.5% to 3%. The sample also formed part of further work on yellow fever vaccine responses in identical twins.

What was sequenced was PBMCs. Every receptor here comes from a woman aged 18-35 years in good health.

This clonotype has a handful of counts. DNA of the CDR3: TGTGCCAGCAGTTACCGCCCCGACAGGGGGGCCTCCTACGAGCAGTACTTC. Its protein is CASSYRPDRGASYEQYF. The chain combines TRBV6-2 or TRBV6-3 with TRBJ2-7; 9 bases fit TRBD1. Trimming removed 2 bases from V and 0 bases from J; junction bases left unmatched: 8. Germline values: CDR1 MNHEY, CDR2 SVGEGT. The CDR3 covers 17 residues.

This clonotype appeared a few times. The chain combines TRBV7-9 with TRBJ1-5; tentative D call: TRBD1 (5 bases). Germline V CDR1 and CDR2: SEHNR, FQNEAQ (reference sequence). The CDR3 is made up of 15 amino acids. Trimming took off 4 bases at V and 5 bases at J, with 15 bases between the two ends. CDR3 sequence (DNA): TGTGCCAGCAGCTCCGGGACGGGGGGAGATCAGCCCCAGCATTTT. Protein sequence: CASSSGTGGDQPQHF.

This clonotype was picked up many times. The chain joins TRBV6-5 to TRBJ2-1; tentatively, D is TRBD1 or TRBD2 (5 bases each). Trimming stripped 5 bases from V and 2 bases from J, with 13 bases between. Germline lookup yields CDR1 MNHEY and CDR2 SVGAGI. The CDR3 totals 15 residues. CDR3 residues: CASSISGRTYNEQFF. In DNA form, the CDR3 reads TGTGCCAGCAGTATATCGGGACGGACCTACAATGAGCAGTTCTTC.

The J gene is TRBJ1-2, the V gene TRBV27; D is possibly TRBD1 (5 bases). There are 15 residues in the CDR3. V lost 5 bases and J 3 bases, leaving 16 bases between the germline ends. Germline V gene sequence: CDR1 MNHEY, CDR2 SMNVEV (reference sequence). CDR3 protein: CASSRTGTADYGYTF. CDR3 nucleotide sequence: TGTGCCAGCAGTCGTACCGGGACGGCTGACTATGGCTACACCTTC.

The chain recombines TRBV29-1 with TRBJ2-1, with D perhaps matching TRBD1 or TRBD2 (5 bases each). V was pared by 7 bases and J by 5 bases, with 15 bases between. There are 13 residues in the CDR3. Germline V CDR1 and CDR2: SQVTM, ANQGSEA. CDR3 in DNA: TGCAGCGCGGGGCAGCCTTTAAACAATGAGCAGTTCTTC. Residues: CSAGQPLNNEQFF.

This clonotype was found many times. This chain joins TRBV5-1 and TRBJ1-3, with unresolved D. With 4 bases removed from V and 3 bases from J, the gap between germline ends came to 20 bases. Germline-derived CDR1 and CDR2 are SGHRS and YFSETQ. The CDR3 length is 17 residues. This CDR3 reads CASSADGGRTVGNTIYF. CDR3 nucleotides: TGCGCCAGCAGCGCGGACGGAGGTCGGACGGTTGGAAACACCATATATTTT. The variable domain in full, with the rest retrieved from reference TRBV5-1 and TRBJ1-3, is KAGVTQTPRYLIKTRGQQVTLSCSPISGHRSVSWYQQTPGQGLQFLFEYFSETQRNKGNFPGRFSGRQFSNSRSEMNVSTLELGDSALYLCASSADGGRTVGNTIYFGEGSWLTVV.

For this clonotype: This sequence may be a read error, since a much larger clone differs from it by one base. J is TRBJ2-2 and V is TRBV29-1, with D possibly matching TRBD2 (5 bases). Germline CDR1 reads SQVTM; CDR2 reads ANQGSEA. The CDR3 has 14 residues. V lost 4 bases and J lost 4, with 13 bases in between. For the CDR3, the DNA is TGCAGCGTTGCAGGAGGCCCCAGCACCGGGGAGCTGTTTTTT. Its translation is CSVAGGPSTGELFF.

Ten or more counts support this clonotype. The CDR3 bases are TGTGCCAGCAGCGTAGATTTAGCAGGGGGCTACAATGAGCAGTTCTTC. It codes for CASSVDLAGGYNEQFF. V and J are TRBV9 and TRBJ2-1, with 7 bases aligning to TRBD1. Germline CDR1 and CDR2: SGDLS and YYNGEE. CDR3 length equals 16 residues. Germline trimming cut 0 bases from V and 3 bases from J; bases unmatched to any gene: 6.

The chain links TRBV7-9 to TRBJ1-4, with 10 bases identical to TRBD1. With V trimmed by 5 bases and J by 8 bases, 11 bases remained unmatched. The CDR3 is made up of 16 amino acids. Germline V gene data show CDR1 as SEHNR and CDR2 as FQNEAQ (reference sequence). The CDR3 sequence is CASSRKVGQGREKLFF. The DNA of the CDR3 is TGTGCCAGCAGCCGGAAAGTGGGACAGGGGAGAGAAAAACTGTTTTTT.

This rearrangement joins TRBV4-2 to TRBJ2-7; TRBD2 matches at 8 bases. The CDR3 covers 16 residues. Trimming removed 0 bases from V and 1 base from J; junction bases left unmatched: 5. Looked up from germline, CDR1 is LGHNA and CDR2 is YNFKEQ. CDR3 DNA: TGTGCCAGCAGCCAAGATGGAGCGGGGGTTTCCTACGAGCAGTACTTC. Translated, it gives CASSQDGAGVSYEQYF.

This clonotype was detected only a few times. The V gene is TRBV6-1, the J gene TRBJ2-3, with D unclear. Germline assignment: CDR1 MNHNS and CDR2 SASEGT. V lost 3 bases, J lost 2 bases, and 15 bases lay in between. CDR3 length: 16 amino acids. The CDR3 DNA reads as TGTGCCAGCAGTGAGCTGGTTTGGGAAACCACAGATACGCAGTATTTT. It translates to CASSELVWETTDTQYF.

This clonotype was recorded a few times. The CDR3 sequence is CASSHSGTGDEKLFF. DNA of the CDR3: TGTGCCAGCAGCCACTCCGGGACAGGGGATGAAAAACTGTTTTTT. The gene calls are TRBV7-6 and TRBJ1-4; 10 bases agree with TRBD1. Per germline, CDR1 SGHVS and CDR2 FNYEAQ. This CDR3 comprises 15 residues. J gave up 6 bases and V 5 bases, and 6 bases lay outside the gene matches.

This rearrangement joins TRBV12-3 or TRBV12-4 to TRBJ1-1; the D gene is possibly TRBD1 (6 bases). The V gene lost 4 bases and the J gene lost 0 bases, with 27 bases spanning the gap. The CDR3 contains 20 residues. The CDR3 sequence is CASSSSPDRPQSFLNTEAFF. Written as DNA, the CDR3 is TGTGCCAGCAGTTCTTCCCCGGACAGACCTCAATCTTTCCTGAACACTGAAGCTTTCTTT.

The chain is built from TRBV15 and TRBJ2-7; 9 positions match TRBD1. V gave up 8 bases and J gave up 2 bases; unmatched junction bases: 10. This CDR3 contains 15 residues. Germline V lookup: CDR1 LNHNV, CDR2 YYDKDF (reference sequence). This chain's CDR3 is CATRTRTGEAYEQYF. CDR3 bases: TGTGCCACCCGAACCAGGACAGGGGAAGCCTACGAGCAGTACTTC.

This clonotype was detected a few times. J is TRBJ2-7 and V is TRBV29-1; a possible D gene is TRBD2 (6 bases). V lost 4 bases and J lost 7, with 23 bases in between. Germline loops: CDR1 SQVTM, CDR2 ANQGSEA. The CDR3 loop spans 15 amino acids. Here the CDR3 DNA reads TGCAGCGTTGCGGTCTACGGGAGAAAAACGGGGGAGCAGTACTTC. Protein sequence: CSVAVYGRKTGEQYF.

The rearrangement joins TRBV5-1 to TRBJ2-5; D possibly corresponds to TRBD1 (6 bases). CDR3 size: 15 residues. In germline, CDR1 is SGHRS, CDR2 YFSETQ. V was cut by 4 bases and J by 0 bases, with 13 bases left in between. CDR3 loop: CASSLEDSNQETQYF. CDR3 bases: TGCGCCAGCAGCCTAGAGGACAGTAACCAAGAGACCCAGTACTTC.

This clonotype was observed a few times. The V and J genes are TRBV2 and TRBJ2-7; 7 bases agree with TRBD2. The V and J ends lost 9 bases and 3 bases, in that order; junction bases with no gene match: 5. The CDR3 is 12 amino acids. Germline CDR1 reads SNHLY; CDR2 reads FYNNEI. The CDR3 DNA reads TGTGCCAGTACCCCTAGCGGCTACGAGCAGTACTTC. As protein: CASTPSGYEQYF.

The rearrangement joins TRBV3-1 to TRBJ2-3; 15 bases map to TRBD2. The CDR3 loop spans 17 amino acids. The germline CDR1 and CDR2 sequences are LGHDT and YNNKEL (reference sequence). Trimming removed 1 base from V and 8 bases from J; junction bases left unmatched: 7. The CDR3 DNA reads TGTGCCAGCAGCCAAGTCCTGGGACTAGCGGGAGGTGGTACGCAGTATTTT. This sequence encodes CASSQVLGLAGGGTQYF.

The chain employs TRBV5-1 and TRBJ2-1, with TRBD1 identical over 10 bases. This CDR3 has 15 amino acids. The V and J ends lost 0 bases and 8 bases, in that order; junction bases with no gene match: 5. Germline V gene lookup returns CDR1 SGHRS and CDR2 YFSETQ. The CDR3 DNA follows: TGCGCCAGCAGCTTGGGACAGGGGGCAGTCGATGAGCAGTTCTTC. Translating it yields CASSLGQGAVDEQFF. Full variable domain (outside the CDR3, taken from reference TRBV5-1 and TRBJ2-1): KAGVTQTPRYLIKTRGQQVTLSCSPISGHRSVSWYQQTPGQGLQFLFEYFSETQRNKGNFPGRFSGRQFSNSRSEMNVSTLELGDSALYLCASSLGQGAVDEQFFGPGTRLTVL.

The genes are TRBV6-2 or TRBV6-3 and TRBJ2-4; D call uncertain. The CDR3 is made up of 17 amino acids. In germline, CDR1 is MNHEY, CDR2 SVGEGT. The germline V and J ends were trimmed by 2 bases and 1 base, with 15 bases remaining between them. CDR3 DNA sequence: TGTGCCAGCAGTTACGAGTCTCCCAGTTTCGCCAAAAACATTCAGTACTTC. This translates into CASSYESPSFAKNIQYF.

The J gene is TRBJ2-1, the V gene TRBV4-1; D not certain. Trimming removed 1 base at V and 7 bases at J, with 11 bases between. Germline-derived CDR1 and CDR2 are MGHRA and YSYEKL. The length of the CDR3 is 14 residues. The CDR3 loop is CASSQVSSNNEQFF. CDR3 bases: TGCGCCAGCAGCCAAGTGTCCTCGAATAATGAGCAGTTCTTC.

V gene TRBV29-1 combines with J gene TRBJ2-3; D ambiguous. This CDR3 comprises 14 residues. CDR1 SQVTM and CDR2 ANQGSEA come from the germline V gene. The V and J ends lost 1 base and 0 bases respectively, with 8 bases between them. The CDR3 nucleotides are TGCAGCGTTGAAGGCACCTATAGCACAGATACGCAGTATTTT. Translation: CSVEGTYSTDTQYF.

This clonotype was detected a few times. This chain links TRBV5-6 with TRBJ2-5; D is possibly TRBD1 (5 bases). Trimming took 4 bases from V and 1 from J, leaving 14 bases between them. The CDR3 spans 15 residues. The germline V gene has CDR1 SGHDT and CDR2 YYEEEE. The CDR3 sequence: CASSRTPGSQETQYF. For the CDR3, the DNA is TGTGCCAGCAGCCGAACCCCAGGGTCCCAAGAGACCCAGTACTTC.

The chain has TRBV25-1 and TRBJ2-6, with D maybe TRBD2 (6 bases). Germline lookup yields CDR1 MGHDK and CDR2 SYGVNS. This CDR3 has 14 amino acids. V was shortened by 4 bases and J by 9 bases, with 13 bases between the two germline ends. DNA of the CDR3: TGTGCCAGCAGTGGTCCGGGGACTTACAACGTCCTGACTTTC. The encoded protein is CASSGPGTYNVLTF.

This clonotype was seen a few times. V usage is TRBV27 and J usage is TRBJ2-1; either TRBD1 or TRBD2 may supply D (7 bases each). The V gene lost 5 bases and the J gene lost 8 bases, with 16 bases spanning the gap. The CDR3 consists of 14 residues. The germline CDR1 and CDR2 sequences are MNHEY and SMNVEV (reference sequence). CDR3 residues: CASSPRGGPHEQFF. CDR3 coding DNA: TGTGCCAGCAGTCCCAGGGGGGGGCCGCATGAGCAGTTCTTC.

The V and J genes are TRBV6-1 and TRBJ2-7; 7 bases are shared with TRBD1. With V trimmed by 6 bases and J by 3 bases, 8 bases remained unmatched. CDR3 length: 14 residues. Germline assignment: CDR1 MNHNS and CDR2 SASEGT. CDR3 sequence reads: CASSPTGHYYEQYF. As DNA, the CDR3 is TGTGCCAGCAGCCCGACAGGGCATTACTACGAGCAGTACTTC.

This clonotype was detected ten times or more. The genes are TRBV5-1 and TRBJ2-1; 8 bases are shared with TRBD2. Trimming cost V 4 bases and J 7 bases; bases outside gene matches: 13. Germline V gene sequence: CDR1 SGHRS, CDR2 YFSETQ. CDR3 length: 16 amino acids. This CDR3 is CASSPRSGGAGNEQFF. DNA of the CDR3: TGCGCCAGCAGCCCCCGGTCCGGGGGGGCTGGGAATGAGCAGTTCTTC.